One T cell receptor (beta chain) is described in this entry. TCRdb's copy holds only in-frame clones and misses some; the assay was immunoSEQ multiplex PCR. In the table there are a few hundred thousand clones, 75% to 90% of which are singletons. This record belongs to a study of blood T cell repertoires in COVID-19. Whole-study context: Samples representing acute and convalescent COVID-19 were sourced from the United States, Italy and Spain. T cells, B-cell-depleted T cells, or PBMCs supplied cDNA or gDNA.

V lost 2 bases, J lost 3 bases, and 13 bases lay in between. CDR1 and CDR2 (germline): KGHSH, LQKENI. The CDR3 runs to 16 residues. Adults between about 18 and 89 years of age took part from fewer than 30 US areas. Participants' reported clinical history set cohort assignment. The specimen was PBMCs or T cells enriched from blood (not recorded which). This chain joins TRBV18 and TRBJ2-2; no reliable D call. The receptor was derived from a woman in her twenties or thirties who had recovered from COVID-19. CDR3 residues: CASSPSAGPDTGELFF. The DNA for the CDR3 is TGTGCCAGCTCACCAAGCGCTGGTCCCGACACCGGGGAGCTGTTTTTT.